A single sample gave rise to the 7 T cell receptor beta chains below, sequenced in a study of Tregs in tolerant kidney transplant recipients. Libraries were prepared by immunoSEQ multiplex PCR; TCRdb keeps only in-frame clonotypes and omits some of them. The data contain roughly 49,000 clones, roughly nine tenths of them seen just once; the ten biggest clones take up 0.7%. What was sequenced was Tregs from blood. These receptors were taken from a human donor in good health.

This clone was observed a single time. The J gene is TRBJ1-2, the V gene TRBV18; 11 bases fit TRBD1. This CDR3 contains 13 residues. The germline gives CDR1 KGHSH, CDR2 LQKENI. With V trimmed by 2 bases and J by 11 bases, 4 bases remained unmatched. DNA of the CDR3: TGTGCCAGCTCACCAGGACAGGGGGCTGGGTACACCTTC. It codes for CASSPGQGAGYTF.

This sequence joins TRBV5-1 and TRBJ2-7, with TRBD2 matching 9 bases. CDR1 SGHRS and CDR2 YFSETQ come from the germline V gene. The J segment lost 2 bases and the V segment lost 0 bases, leaving 9 bases of the junction unmatched. The CDR3 totals 17 residues. The CDR3 sequence: CASSLAPTLAGPYEQYF. The CDR3 DNA is TGCGCCAGCAGCTTGGCCCCGACTCTAGCGGGACCCTACGAGCAGTACTTC.

This chain joins TRBV7-6 and TRBJ1-1; the match to TRBD1 covers 11 bases. V shed 5 bases and J 7 bases; nucleotides not matched to a gene: 18. The CDR3 is made up of 18 amino acids. Germline assignment: CDR1 SGHVS and CDR2 FNYEAQ. The CDR3 bases are TGTGCCAGCAGCCGGACAGGGGGCCCCTCAGCCCACTACGGTGAAGCTTTCTTT. It translates to CASSRTGGPSAHYGEAFF.

This clone was seen only once. The V gene is TRBV11-2, the J gene TRBJ1-3, with unresolved D. V lost 1 base and J lost 2, with 12 bases in between. CDR3 length: 16 residues. Looked up from germline, CDR1 is SGHAT and CDR2 is FQNNGV. CDR3 protein: CASSLVLPVPGNTIYF. The CDR3 region has the DNA TGTGCCAGCAGCTTAGTCCTCCCAGTTCCTGGAAACACCATATATTTT.

The rearrangement joins TRBV7-9 to TRBJ2-1, with a tentative D call TRBD2 (6 bases). Germline lookup yields CDR1 SEHNR and CDR2 FQNEAQ (reference sequence). This CDR3 is built from 17 residues. V shed 5 bases and J shed 0 bases, with 17 bases lying between them. The CDR3 DNA is TGTGCCAGCAGCCTCGAGTGGGACTCGAGCTCCTACAATGAGCAGTTCTTC. Translation gives CASSLEWDSSSYNEQFF.

CDR3 coding DNA: TGTGCCAGCACCCCAGGAAGCGCACCCTACGAGCAGTACTTC. Encoded protein: CASTPGSAPYEQYF. The V and J genes are TRBV6-6 and TRBJ2-7, with unresolved D. This CDR3 is built from 14 residues. Between the trimmed V and J ends, which lost 7 bases and 2 bases, there was a span of 15 bases. Germline CDR1 is MNHNY and CDR2 is SVGAGI (reference sequence).

The chain combines TRBV6-1 with TRBJ2-6; no definite D call. Germline V gives CDR1 MNHNS, CDR2 SASEGT. This CDR3 is built from 16 residues. V lost 2 bases, J lost 0 bases, and 8 bases lay in between. The CDR3 loop reads CASSENWSSGANVLTF. The CDR3, as DNA: TGTGCCAGCAGTGAAAACTGGAGCTCTGGGGCCAACGTCCTGACTTTC.